This T cell receptor beta chain was found in a study of T-cell reconstitution after alpha-beta-depleted transplantation in children. Study-wide findings and caveats: T-cell numbers and diversity one year post-transplant derived largely from freshly generated T cells.

As it was prepared, the TCRbeta library received unique molecular identifiers. In TCRdb, the PCR reads were re-called with MiXCR into one record per CDR3 protein. Counted here are about 580,000 distinct CDR3 sequences, under 25% occurring once; the ten biggest clones make up around 14%. As regards this clonotype: Its antigen is unidentified.

The V and J ends lost 8 bases and 4 bases respectively, with 8 bases between them. Germline CDR1 is SQVTM and CDR2 is ANQGSEA. This CDR3 contains 10 residues. V and J are TRBV29-1 and TRBJ1-1, with no clear D. The sequences come from PBMCs, mostly from graft donor cells, collected 360 days after TCRalphabeta/CD19-depleted stem cell transplant. The TCR comes from a boy younger than two who had a stem cell transplant for acute myeloid leukemia, so the T cells may come from the graft donor. CDR3 loop: CSSGITEAFF. For the CDR3, the DNA is TGCAGCTCAGGAATCACTGAAGCTTTCTTT.